These 20 T cell receptor beta chains originate from one sample sequenced in a study of tumor-infiltrating lymphocytes in oesophageal squamous cell carcinoma. One entry per CDR3 protein, called by TCRdb with MiXCR from the PCR reads. The sample yields 6,500 to 8,500 distinct CDR3 sequences, 15% to 19% seen once. Sequenced material: blood. These receptors were collected from a male donor with esophageal squamous cell carcinoma.

The V call is TRBV3-1, the J call TRBJ1-1; tentatively, D is TRBD1 (6 bases). Trimming left V 4 bases short and J 6 bases short, with 12 bases between. The CDR3 extends over 13 amino acids. Germline CDR1 and CDR2: LGHDT and YNNKEL (reference sequence). CDR3: CASSRSGASEAFF. CDR3 DNA: TGTGCCAGCAGCCGATCAGGGGCATCTGAAGCTTTCTTT.

This sequence joins TRBV4-2 and TRBJ1-5; D is undetermined. The germline CDR1 and CDR2 sequences are LGHNA and YNFKEQ. CDR3 length: 13 residues. Between the trimmed V and J ends, which lost 1 base and 8 bases, there was a span of 9 bases. CDR3 nucleotide sequence: TGTGCCAGCAGCCAAGGAGGTGGTGAGCCCCAGCATTTT. Its translation: CASSQGGGEPQHF.

This clonotype ranks as medium-sized. This chain links TRBV7-2 with TRBJ1-2; TRBD1 agrees at 9 bases. The germline CDR1 and CDR2 sequences are SGHTA and FQGNSA. The CDR3 loop spans 14 amino acids. The trim removed 0 bases at V and 5 bases at J, leaving 1 base unmatched. Here the CDR3 reads CASSLAGTGYGYTF. In DNA, the CDR3 is TGTGCCAGCAGCTTAGCGGGGACAGGGTATGGCTACACCTTC. Looking up the rest from reference TRBV7-2 and TRBJ1-2 gives the full variable domain: GAGVSQSPSNKVTEKGKDVELRCDPISGHTALYWYRQSLGQGLEFLIYFQGNSAPDKSGLPSDRFSAERTGGSVSTLTIQRTQQEDSAVYLCASSLAGTGYGYTFGSGTRLTVV.

About this clonotype: Just one base apart from a much larger clone, this may be a read error. The rearrangement links TRBV7-3 to TRBJ2-7, with 7 bases aligning to TRBD1. The DNA end is a closer match to TRBJ2-1, so the J assignment may be wrong. CDR3 length equals 14 residues. Germline CDR1 and CDR2: SGHTA and FQGTGA. The CDR3 nucleotides are TGTGCCAGCAGCGCCCGACAGGGACCCTACGAGCAGTTCTTC. Translation: CASSARQGPYEQFF.

By share of the sample, this clonotype is medium-sized. The chain joins TRBV7-8 to TRBJ1-5; D is undetermined. The CDR3 consists of 13 residues. Germline CDR1 SGHVS, CDR2 FQNEAQ. The germline V and J ends were trimmed by 3 bases and 0 bases, with 3 bases remaining between them. CDR3 DNA: TGTGCCAGCAGCTTTGATAGCAATCAGCCCCAGCATTTT. Its translation: CASSFDSNQPQHF. Complete variable domain (other parts from reference TRBV7-8 and TRBJ1-5): GAGVSQSPRYKVAKRGQDVALRCDPISGHVSLFWYQQALGQGPEFLTYFQNEAQLDKSGLPSDRFFAERPEGSVSTLKIQRTQQEDSAVYLCASSFDSNQPQHFGDGTRLSIL.

The CDR3 sequence: CASSPAGTEAFF. CDR3 in DNA: TGTGCCAGCTCACCAGCGGGGACTGAAGCTTTCTTT. V gene TRBV18 combines with J gene TRBJ1-1; the D is unclear. Between the trimmed V and J ends, which lost 2 bases and 5 bases, there was a span of 6 bases. Germline V gene sequence: CDR1 KGHSH, CDR2 LQKENI. This CDR3 has 12 amino acids.

By share, this clonotype ranks as medium-sized. J is TRBJ2-3 and V is TRBV11-2, with D unresolved. The CDR3 covers 16 residues. The V gene's germline CDR1 is SGHAT and CDR2 FQNNGV. V was pared by 3 bases and J by 5 bases, with 18 bases between. CDR3 region: CASSFRELPWGDTQYF. The CDR3 DNA is TGTGCCAGCAGCTTTCGAGAACTACCCTGGGGAGATACGCAGTATTTT.

On this clonotype: Given the absence of the conserved phenylalanine or tryptophan at the CDR3 end, a read error is likely. Because the CDR3's place on the DNA is in doubt, the DNA is left out and the CDR3 is given as listed by TCRdb. The rearrangement uses TRBV7-2 and TRBJ2-7; TRBD1 is taken as the D call from the table, unchecked against the DNA. Germline CDR1 and CDR2: SGHTA and FQGNSA. The CDR3 has 18 residues if both end residues are counted. This CDR3 is CASRSGGGRNNSPLHFGN.

The J gene is TRBJ2-7, the V gene TRBV28, with 7 nucleotides matching TRBD1. The DNA end favors TRBJ2-1, so the J call may be wrong. The CDR3 extends over 14 amino acids. Germline values: CDR1 MDHEN, CDR2 SYDVKM. This CDR3 reads CASSLRGQINEQFF. In nucleotides, the CDR3 is TGTGCCAGCAGTCTCAGGGGACAGATCAATGAGCAGTTCTTC.

Sample share makes this clonotype medium-sized. The rearrangement links TRBV28 to TRBJ2-2; D possibly corresponds to TRBD2 (6 bases). The germline V gene has CDR1 MDHEN and CDR2 SYDVKM. The CDR3 is made up of 15 amino acids. Trimming took 3 bases from V and 1 from J, leaving 9 bases between them. CDR3 sequence: CASSFLGGNTGELFF. The CDR3 coding sequence is TGTGCCAGCAGTTTTCTCGGGGGGAACACCGGGGAGCTGTTTTTT.

This clonotype is termed medium-sized (0.01 to 0.1%). V usage is TRBV7-3 and J usage is TRBJ1-1; 10 bases match TRBD1. The CDR3 has 17 residues. Unmatched junction bases numbered 9, after V lost 2 bases and J lost 3 bases. CDR1 is SGHTA and CDR2 is FQGTGA in the germline V gene. As DNA, the CDR3 is TGTGCCAGCAGCTTAGTCGCCGGGACAGGGGAGGACACTGAAGCTTTCTTT. Translation gives CASSLVAGTGEDTEAFF. Looking up the rest from reference TRBV7-3 and TRBJ1-1 gives the full variable domain: GAGVSQTPSNKVTEKGKYVELRCDPISGHTALYWYRQSLGQGPEFLIYFQGTGAADDSGLPNDRFFAVRPEGSVSTLKIQRTERGDSAVYLCASSLVAGTGEDTEAFFGQGTRLTVV.

This clonotype has just a few counts. Since the CDR3 does not end with the conserved phenylalanine or tryptophan, this likely comes from a read error. It is unclear where the CDR3 begins or ends on the DNA, so no DNA is shown, and the CDR3 is as TCRdb lists it. The rearrangement joins TRBV6-2 or TRBV6-3 to TRBJ1-6. The CDR3 comprises 11 residues, both ends counted. The germline V gene encodes CDR1 MNHEY and CDR2 SVGEGT. CDR3 residues: CASSYSPSGLA.

This clonotype came up a few times. The chain uses TRBV5-1 and TRBJ2-5; 10 bases are shared with TRBD2. The CDR3 consists of 18 residues. CDR1 is SGHRS and CDR2 is YFSETQ in the germline V gene. V was clipped by 0 bases and J by 2 bases; unmatched bases: 10. DNA for the CDR3: TGCGCCAGCAGCTTGGCCCCTTGGCTAGCGGGGGAACAAGAGACCCAGTACTTC. It encodes CASSLAPWLAGEQETQYF.

V and J are TRBV2 and TRBJ2-5, with D perhaps matching TRBD2 (6 bases). The last part of the DNA fits TRBJ2-7 better; the J call may be wrong. The CDR3 is made up of 12 amino acids. Looked up from germline, CDR1 is SNHLY and CDR2 is FYNNEI. CDR3 residues: CASSERETEQYF. The CDR3 DNA reads TGTGCCAGCAGTGAACGGGAGACCGAGCAGTACTTC.

The table lists this clonotype with many counts. The V gene is TRBV10-2, the J gene TRBJ1-5; no definite D call. Per germline, CDR1 WSHSY and CDR2 SAAADI. With 7 bases removed from V and 0 bases from J, the gap between germline ends came to 10 bases. CDR3 length equals 14 residues. For the CDR3, the DNA is TGCGCCAGCATTGACAACCCTAGCAATCAGCCCCAGCATTTT. The encoded protein is CASIDNPSNQPQHF.

In the case of this clonotype: The CDR3 does not close with the conserved phenylalanine or tryptophan, likely indicating a read error. Because the CDR3's place on the DNA is in doubt, the DNA is left out and the CDR3 is given as listed by TCRdb. J is TRBJ2-2 and V is TRBV12-3 or TRBV12-4; TRBD1, the D gene given by the table, was not confirmed from the DNA. Termini included, the CDR3 measures 9 amino acids. This chain's CDR3 is CASSSRLTG.

The gene calls are TRBV28 and TRBJ2-6, with D unclear. With the DNA end fitting TRBJ2-7 better, the J assignment may be wrong. The CDR3 is made up of 11 amino acids. Germline V CDR1 and CDR2: MDHEN, SYDVKM. In nucleotides, the CDR3 is TGTGCCAGCAGCCTAGTGGCCGAGCAGTACTTC. As protein: CASSLVAEQYF.

This clonotype occurred many times. The V gene is TRBV27, the J gene TRBJ2-2; D is perhaps TRBD1 (6 bases). Per the germline V gene, CDR1 is MNHEY and CDR2 is SMNVEV (reference sequence). The CDR3 has 14 amino acids. The germline V and J ends were trimmed by 7 bases and 0 bases, with 9 bases remaining between them. The CDR3 here is CASTDSTNTGELFF. CDR3 in DNA: TGTGCCAGCACGGACAGCACGAACACCGGGGAGCTGTTTTTT.

The gene calls are TRBV19 and TRBJ2-5, with 9 bases aligning to TRBD2. V dropped 1 base and J dropped 11; count of bases not matched to a gene: 11. This CDR3 contains 15 residues. Germline loops: CDR1 LNHDA, CDR2 SQIVND (reference sequence). The CDR3 is CASSIASGVADTQYF. The CDR3 bases are TGTGCCAGTAGTATAGCTAGCGGGGTGGCAGATACGCAGTACTTC.

This clonotype was recorded at least ten times. The chain links TRBV27 to TRBJ2-6; D call uncertain. The CDR3 extends over 17 amino acids. V lost 4 bases and J lost 0, with 13 bases in between. CDR1 is MNHEY and CDR2 is SMNVEV in the germline V gene (reference sequence). CDR3 bases: TGTGCCAGCAGTTCCTGGGGTATTTACTCTGGGGCCAACGTCCTGACTTTC. Its translation is CASSSWGIYSGANVLTF.